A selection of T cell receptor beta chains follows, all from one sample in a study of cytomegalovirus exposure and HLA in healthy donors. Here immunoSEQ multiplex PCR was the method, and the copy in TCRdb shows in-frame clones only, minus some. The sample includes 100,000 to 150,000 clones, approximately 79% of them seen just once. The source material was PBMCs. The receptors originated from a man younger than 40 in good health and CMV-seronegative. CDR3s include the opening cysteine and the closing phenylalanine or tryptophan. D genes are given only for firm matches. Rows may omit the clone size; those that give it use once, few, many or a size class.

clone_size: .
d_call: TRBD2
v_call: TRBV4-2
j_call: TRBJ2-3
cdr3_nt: TGTGCCAGCAGCCAAGATGGGCGGCGGGGGGCAGATACGCAGTATTTT
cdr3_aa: CASSQDGRRGADTQYF

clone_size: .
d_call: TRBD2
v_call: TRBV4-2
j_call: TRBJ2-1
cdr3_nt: TGTGCCAGCAGCCAAGGGACTAGCGGGGGGGCAGATGAGCAGTTCTTC
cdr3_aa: CASSQGTSGGADEQFF

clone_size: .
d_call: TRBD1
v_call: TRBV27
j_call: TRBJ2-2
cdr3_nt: TGTGCCAGCAGTCCAACAGGGGCTCCCGGGGAGCTGTTTTTT
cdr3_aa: CASSPTGAPGELFF

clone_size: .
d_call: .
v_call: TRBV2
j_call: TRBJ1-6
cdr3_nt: TGTGCCAGCAGCCAGCTGGTCCCAGGGACACCCCTCCACTTT
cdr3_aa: CASSQLVPGTPLHF

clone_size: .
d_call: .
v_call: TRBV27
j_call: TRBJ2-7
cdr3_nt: TGTGCCAGCAGTTTATCGATGGCCCGACTAACCGAAGGATACGAGCAGTACTTC
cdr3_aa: CASSLSMARLTEGYEQYF

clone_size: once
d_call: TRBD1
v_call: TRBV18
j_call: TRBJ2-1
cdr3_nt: TGTGCCAGCTCACTGCAACAGGGGGCCCGTGAGCAGTTCTTC
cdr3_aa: CASSLQQGAREQFF

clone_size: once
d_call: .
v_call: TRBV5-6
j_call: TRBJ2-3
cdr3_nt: TGTGCCAGCAGCCCCGGGACTCCGACCCCAGATACGCAGTATTTT
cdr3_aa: CASSPGTPTPDTQYF

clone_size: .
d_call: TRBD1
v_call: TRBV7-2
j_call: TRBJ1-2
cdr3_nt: TGTGCCAGCAGCACTGGACAGGGCACTTTAACCTATGGCTACACCTTC
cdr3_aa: CASSTGQGTLTYGYTF

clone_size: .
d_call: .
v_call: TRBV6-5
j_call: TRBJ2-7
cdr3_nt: TGTGCCAGCAACACACGACTTACAGGCGACGAGCAGTACTTC
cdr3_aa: CASNTRLTGDEQYF

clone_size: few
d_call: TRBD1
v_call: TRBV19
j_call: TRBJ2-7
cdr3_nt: TGTGCCAGTAGTCGAGGGACAGGTACGCACGAGCAGTACTTC
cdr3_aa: CASSRGTGTHEQYF

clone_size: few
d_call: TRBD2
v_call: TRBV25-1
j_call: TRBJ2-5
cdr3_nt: TGTGCCAGCACCGGACTAGCGGGGGGTGGGGAGACCCAGTACTTC
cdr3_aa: CASTGLAGGGETQYF

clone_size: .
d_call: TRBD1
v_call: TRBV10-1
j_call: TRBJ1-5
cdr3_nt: TGCGCCAACAGGGACAGGGGAAATCAGCCCCAGCATTTT
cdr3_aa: CANRDRGNQPQHF

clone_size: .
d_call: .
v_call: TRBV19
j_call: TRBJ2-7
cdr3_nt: TGTGCCAGTAGTATGAGTGAGAGCTACGAGCAGTACTTC
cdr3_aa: CASSMSESYEQYF

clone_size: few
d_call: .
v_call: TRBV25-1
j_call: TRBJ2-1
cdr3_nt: TGTGCCAGCAGTGAAGGTAATAGCGGTGAGCAGTTCTTC
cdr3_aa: CASSEGNSGEQFF

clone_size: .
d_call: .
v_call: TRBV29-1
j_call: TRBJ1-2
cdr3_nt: TGCAGCTTATTGGCTGATTATGGCTACACCTTC
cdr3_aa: CSLLADYGYTF

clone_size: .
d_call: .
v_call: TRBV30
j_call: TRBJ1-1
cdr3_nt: TGTGCCTGGAGCACAGGTCAGAACACTGAAGCTTTCTTT
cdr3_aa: CAWSTGQNTEAFF

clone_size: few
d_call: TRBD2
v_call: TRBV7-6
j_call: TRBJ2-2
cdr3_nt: TGTGCCAGCAGCCGGACTAGCGTGGGCACCGGGGAGCTGTTTTTT
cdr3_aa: CASSRTSVGTGELFF

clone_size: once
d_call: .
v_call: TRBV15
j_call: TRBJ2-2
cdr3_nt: TGTGCCACCAGCAGATCAACCGAGGCAGGGCGAACCGGGGAGCTGTTTTTT
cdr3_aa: CATSRSTEAGRTGELFF

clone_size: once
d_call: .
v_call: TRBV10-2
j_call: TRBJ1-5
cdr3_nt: TGCGCCACCGGAAACAGGTTGGATCAGCCCCAGCATTTT
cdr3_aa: CATGNRLDQPQHF

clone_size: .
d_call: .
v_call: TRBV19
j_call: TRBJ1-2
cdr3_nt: TGTGCCAGTAGCACCTGGGACACCCCTAACTATGGCTACACCTTC
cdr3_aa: CASSTWDTPNYGYTF

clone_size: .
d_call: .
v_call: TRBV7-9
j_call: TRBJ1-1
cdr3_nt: TGTGCCAGCAGCTTAGTAACCGGGACAGAAGCTTTCTTT
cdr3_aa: CASSLVTGTEAFF

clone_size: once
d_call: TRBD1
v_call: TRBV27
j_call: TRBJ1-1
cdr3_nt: TGTGCCAGCAGTTTTCTCAAGGGGGCGGGGAACACTGAAGCTTTCTTT
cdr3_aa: CASSFLKGAGNTEAFF